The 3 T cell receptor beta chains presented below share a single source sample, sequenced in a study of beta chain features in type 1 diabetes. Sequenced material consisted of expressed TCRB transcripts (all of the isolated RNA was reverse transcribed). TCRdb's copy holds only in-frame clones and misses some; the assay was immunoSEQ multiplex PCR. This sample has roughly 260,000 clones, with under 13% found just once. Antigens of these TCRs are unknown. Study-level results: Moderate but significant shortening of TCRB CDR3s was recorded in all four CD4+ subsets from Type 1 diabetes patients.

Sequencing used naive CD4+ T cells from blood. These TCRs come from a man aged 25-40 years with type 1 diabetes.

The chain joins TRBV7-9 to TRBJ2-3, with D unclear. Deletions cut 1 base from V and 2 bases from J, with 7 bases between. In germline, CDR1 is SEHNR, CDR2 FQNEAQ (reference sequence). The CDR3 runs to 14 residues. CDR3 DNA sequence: TGTGCCAGCAGCTTAGACTCAAACACAGATACGCAGTATTTT. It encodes CASSLDSNTDTQYF.

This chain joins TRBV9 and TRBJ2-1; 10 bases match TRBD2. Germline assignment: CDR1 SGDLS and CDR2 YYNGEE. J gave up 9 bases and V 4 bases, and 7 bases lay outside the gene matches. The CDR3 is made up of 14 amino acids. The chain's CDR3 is CASSPSGTSVEQFF. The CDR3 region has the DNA TGTGCCAGCAGCCCCTCCGGGACTAGCGTTGAGCAGTTCTTC.

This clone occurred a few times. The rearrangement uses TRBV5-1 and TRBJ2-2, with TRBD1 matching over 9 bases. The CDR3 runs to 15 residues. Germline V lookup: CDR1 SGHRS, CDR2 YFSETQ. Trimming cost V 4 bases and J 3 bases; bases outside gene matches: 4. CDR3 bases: TGCGCCAGCAGCCCACGGACAGGGGACACCGGGGAGCTGTTTTTT. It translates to CASSPRTGDTGELFF.